These T cell receptor beta chains were read from a single sample in a study of blood T cell repertoires in COVID-19. TCRdb keeps only in-frame clones here, not all; method: immunoSEQ multiplex PCR. The data hold 88,000 or so clones, with about 85% observed a single time. The sample consisted of peripheral blood. Every receptor here comes from a human donor in a cohort sampled during active COVID-19. The CDR3 runs from the conserved cysteine through the conserved F or W. The order of the fields is V gene, CDR3 length, CDR3 protein.

V gene: TRBV5-6
CDR3 length: 13
CDR3 protein: CASSDRADQPQHF

V gene: TRBV19
CDR3 length: 18
CDR3 protein: CASTKTAVVAGLSYEQYF

V gene: TRBV5-1
CDR3 length: 14
CDR3 protein: CASSLAGVGNEQFF

V gene: TRBV6-5
CDR3 length: 13
CDR3 protein: CASGIRVQGGYTF

V gene: TRBV19
CDR3 length: 15
CDR3 protein: CASLNAGGINTEAFF

V gene: TRBV24-1
CDR3 length: 13
CDR3 protein: CATTDSSGNTIYF

V gene: TRBV7-7
CDR3 length: 15
CDR3 protein: CASSLLAGGTDTQYF

V gene: TRBV3-1/TRBV3-2
CDR3 length: 14
CDR3 protein: CASSPPGLQETQYF

V gene: TRBV28
CDR3 length: 12
CDR3 protein: CASSFSTYEQYF

V gene: TRBV2
CDR3 length: 14
CDR3 protein: CASNRGTSGNEQFF

V gene: TRBV27
CDR3 length: 14
CDR3 protein: CASSPWDSQETQYF

V gene: TRBV7-9
CDR3 length: 14
CDR3 protein: CASSPGVEGETQYF

V gene: TRBV2
CDR3 length: 14
CDR3 protein: CASSGAGRREKLFF

V gene: TRBV6-5
CDR3 length: 13
CDR3 protein: CASSYSRSETQYF

V gene: TRBV19
CDR3 length: 13
CDR3 protein: CATQGSMNTEAFF

V gene: TRBV11-3
CDR3 length: 16
CDR3 protein: CASSLGGTGLTDTQYF

V gene: TRBV15
CDR3 length: 20
CDR3 protein: CATSRDRWGQGGLEGQPQHF

V gene: TRBV9
CDR3 length: 15
CDR3 protein: CASSVDLAGGDEQFF

V gene: TRBV2
CDR3 length: 13
CDR3 protein: CASSIGLNNEQFF

V gene: TRBV7-9
CDR3 length: 13
CDR3 protein: CASSLEPETRGYF

V gene: TRBV4-1
CDR3 length: 13
CDR3 protein: CASSLADNNEQFF

V gene: TRBV28
CDR3 length: 13
CDR3 protein: CASRRGGNSPLHF

V gene: TRBV6-5
CDR3 length: 13
CDR3 protein: CASSMDSTYEQYF

V gene: TRBV20-1
CDR3 length: 11
CDR3 protein: CSTRGAYEQYF

V gene: TRBV7-9
CDR3 length: 14
CDR3 protein: CASSFSGSGSEQFF

V gene: TRBV2
CDR3 length: 14
CDR3 protein: CASSPGTGPYGYTF

V gene: TRBV18
CDR3 length: 15
CDR3 protein: CASSPQGDSNSPLHF

V gene: TRBV3-1/TRBV3-2
CDR3 length: 15
CDR3 protein: CASSRSVAGGPTQYF

V gene: TRBV7-8
CDR3 length: 15
CDR3 protein: CASSRGDLGLYGYTF

V gene: TRBV6-6
CDR3 length: 13
CDR3 protein: CASSYSPNNEQFF

V gene: TRBV29-1
CDR3 length: 16
CDR3 protein: CSAGTSGGASYNEQFF

V gene: TRBV3-1/TRBV3-2
CDR3 length: 17
CDR3 protein: CASSQWGSSGIQETQYF

V gene: TRBV7-2
CDR3 length: 14
CDR3 protein: CASSPIAGAGEQFF

V gene: TRBV5-6
CDR3 length: 15
CDR3 protein: CASSLLGQPVTGYTF

V gene: TRBV9
CDR3 length: 15
CDR3 protein: CASSVSRAGANVLTF

V gene: TRBV19
CDR3 length: 13
CDR3 protein: CASSNRGMETQYF